This T cell receptor (beta chain) was found in a study of cytomegalovirus exposure and HLA in healthy donors (dated by TCRdb to about 2017). For the study in its entirety: A later analysis indicated that the roughly 130 validation repertoires were generated on the platform also employed for the 700 or so repertoires of the first cohort. The study aimed to test whether signatures of past pathogen exposure could be identified by cataloging public T cell receptors. A separate validation cohort of approximately 120 different subjects was used in addition to the approximately 640-subject first cohort. To predict cytomegalovirus infection status, the study brought together high-throughput TCR immunosequencing, statistical association of individual TCRs with disease status, and machine learning.

Library creation used the immunoSEQ multiplex PCR assay. In the authors' own workflow: A statistical classification framework was developed to diagnose cytomegalovirus status using the catalog of TCR beta chain sequences. In TCRdb, the immuneACCESS table is reduced to in-frame sequences with V and J assigned. These tables do not hold every clone; where another copy was compared, an unresolved V gene accounts for under half, and the others remain unexplained. The V and J calls and clone size were taken over from that table, and D and trimming were inferred from the DNA. For this sample there are about 65,000 clones; about 92% appear just once. Of the sample, 1% to 1.5% falls within the top ten clones. Donors formed part of the validation cohort, which comprised 120 subjects and was distinct from the first cohort of 666 subjects. The paper as a whole reports these results and caveats: In both the original and validation cohorts, the classifier was reported to diagnose cytomegalovirus status with high specificity and sensitivity. A later analysis found that TCRs clustered in the first cohort also tended to co-occur in the approximately 120 validation repertoires, with approximately 95% of cluster scores above 0. All 120 or so repertoires were used to score co-occurrence in the validation cohort in a later analysis, because that analysis had no HLA typing for the cohort. In vitro tests confirmed that a few of the cytomegalovirus-associated TCR beta chains recognize cytomegalovirus antigens. According to the authors, the approach could potentially be generalized to other disease states and immunological phenotypes. In the study, around 150 TCR beta chains were listed as associated with cytomegalovirus. Most TCR sequences were observed very rarely across donors, whereas some public TCRs were present in many individuals.

Notes on this clone: Which antigen it targets is not known. There are no base qualities to consult, and no much larger clone falls within one base.

As encoded in the germline V gene (reference sequence), CDR1 is SGHNT while CDR2 is YYREEE. Between the V and J ends, shortened by 1 base and 6 bases respectively, the junction contains 8 bases. Its CDR3 holds 13 amino acids, cysteine through phenylalanine. Solely the CDR3 DNA is kept, with 39 bases framed from the first base. The sequence links TRBV5-4 to TRBJ2-1, with TRBD2 as a weak D call on 5 bases. This sequence was found in a woman under 30 in good health and CMV-seronegative. Sequenced sample: PBMCs. The CDR3 protein is CASSLSGGNEQFF. The sequenced DNA: TGTGCCAGCAGCTTGAGCGGCGGCAATGAGCAGTTCTTC.